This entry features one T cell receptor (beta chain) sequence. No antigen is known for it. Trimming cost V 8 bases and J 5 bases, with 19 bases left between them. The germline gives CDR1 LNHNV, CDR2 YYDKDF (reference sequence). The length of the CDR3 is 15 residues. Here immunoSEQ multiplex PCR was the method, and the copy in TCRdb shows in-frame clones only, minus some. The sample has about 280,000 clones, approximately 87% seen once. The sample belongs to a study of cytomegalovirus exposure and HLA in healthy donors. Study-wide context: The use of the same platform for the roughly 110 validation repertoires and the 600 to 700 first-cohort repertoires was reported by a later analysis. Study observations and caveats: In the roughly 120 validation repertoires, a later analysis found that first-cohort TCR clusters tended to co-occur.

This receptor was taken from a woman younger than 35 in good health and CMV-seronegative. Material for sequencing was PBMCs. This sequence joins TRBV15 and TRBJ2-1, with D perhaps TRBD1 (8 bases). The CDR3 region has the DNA TGTGCCACCTTCAAACAGGGGGAGGGAAACAATGAGCAGTTCTTC. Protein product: CATFKQGEGNNEQFF. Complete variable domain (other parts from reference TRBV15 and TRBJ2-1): DAMVIQNPRYQVTQFGKPVTLSCSQTLNHNVMYWYQQKSSQAPKLLFHYYDKDFNNEADTPDNFQSRRPNTSFCFLDIRSPGLGDTAMYLCATFKQGEGNNEQFFGPGTRLTVL.